This is a list of T cell receptor beta chains from one sample in a study of T cell changes during pregnancy in multiple sclerosis. This table comes from immunoSEQ multiplex PCR, and its TCRdb copy is limited to in-frame clones, with some not included. The sample includes about 36,000 clones, just over 90% of them seen just once. The sample consisted of CD4+ T cells from peripheral blood mononuclear cells, taken in the first trimester of pregnancy. The receptors originated from a female donor with multiple sclerosis, enrolled in a pregnancy study. Both conserved end residues are part of each CDR3. D genes are given only for firm matches. Not every row has a clone size; where given, it reads once, few, many or a size class.

>NA|TRBD2|TRBJ2-7|TRBV10-1
TGCGCCAGCAGTGAAGGCGGGAGAGGAGGCTACGAGCAGTACTTC
CASSEGGRGGYEQYF
>NA|NA|TRBJ1-1|TRBV5-1
TGCGCCAGCAGCTTGGACGGAGGGCGGGCTGAAGCTTTCTTT
CASSLDGGRAEAFF
>NA|TRBD1|TRBJ2-3|TRBV9
TGTGCCAGCAGCGCCAGACAGGGGGGAGATACGCAGTATTTT
CASSARQGGDTQYF
>NA|TRBD2|TRBJ2-2|TRBV7-8
TGTGCCAGCAGCCCCATTAGCGGGGGGGCCGACGGGGAGCTGTTTTTT
CASSPISGGADGELFF
>NA|TRBD1|TRBJ1-1|TRBV6-1
TGTGCCAGCAGGGCGATACCCCAGGGGGCCACTGAAGCTTTCTTT
CASRAIPQGATEAFF
>once|NA|TRBJ1-1|TRBV21-1
TGTGCCAGCAGCTACCTCAGGCAGGGGGACCCTGAAGCTTTCTTT
CASSYLRQGDPEAFF
>NA|NA|TRBJ2-7|TRBV28
TGTGCCAGCAGTGAACCGGGACAATCAAAGTACGAGCAGTACTTC
CASSEPGQSKYEQYF
>NA|TRBD1|TRBJ2-2|TRBV5-1
TGCGCCAGCAGCCTGGGACAGGGATTCACCGGGGAGCTGTTTTTT
CASSLGQGFTGELFF
>NA|TRBD2|TRBJ2-5|TRBV4-1
TGCGCCAGCAGCCCGCTTCGGGCGGGGGGGGAAGAGACCCAGTACTTC
CASSPLRAGGEETQYF
>NA|NA|TRBJ1-4|TRBV19
TGTGCCAGTAGTATTGGGGTCAGGGCGGGAAATGAAAAACTGTTTTTT
CASSIGVRAGNEKLFF
>NA|TRBD1|TRBJ1-2|TRBV19
TGTGCCAGTAGCAGCCTCACAGGGGGCGCCGACTATGGCTACACCTTC
CASSSLTGGADYGYTF
>NA|NA|TRBJ1-5|TRBV21-1
TGTGCCAGCACCCGCGACAGCACATATAGCAATCAGCCCCAGCATTTT
CASTRDSTYSNQPQHF
>NA|NA|TRBJ2-4|TRBV7-9
TGTGCCAGCAGCTTGGTCGGGGGAACCAAAAACATTCAGTACTTC
CASSLVGGTKNIQYF
>NA|NA|TRBJ2-2|TRBV11-3
TGTGCCAGCAGCTTAGTCCGGACCGGGGAGCTGTTTTTT
CASSLVRTGELFF
>NA|NA|TRBJ2-7|TRBV10-3
TGTGCCATCAGAGTCGAAGAAGGGGCCTACGAGCAGTACTTC
CAIRVEEGAYEQYF
>NA|NA|TRBJ2-3|TRBV30
TGTGCCTGGAGTGTACCCCTACCACGCACAGATACGCAGTATTTT
CAWSVPLPRTDTQYF
>NA|NA|TRBJ1-6|TRBV9
TGTGCCAGCAGCGTGGGGCCCCATAATTCACCCCTCCACTTT
CASSVGPHNSPLHF
>NA|NA|TRBJ1-1|TRBV28
TGTGCCAGCAGATATGTCGGGGTGGGTACTGAAGCTTTCTTT
CASRYVGVGTEAFF
>NA|NA|TRBJ2-3|TRBV19
TGTGCCAGTAGCGATAGGACTTCCCCCACAGATACGCAGTATTTT
CASSDRTSPTDTQYF
>NA|NA|TRBJ2-2|TRBV6-5
TGTGCCAGCAGTTACTCGTGGAGGCAGGGGACCGGGGAGCTGTTTTTT
CASSYSWRQGTGELFF
>NA|TRBD1|TRBJ2-2|TRBV18
TGTGCCAGCTCAACCGGACAGGGGGCAAACACCGGGGAGCTGTTTTTT
CASSTGQGANTGELFF